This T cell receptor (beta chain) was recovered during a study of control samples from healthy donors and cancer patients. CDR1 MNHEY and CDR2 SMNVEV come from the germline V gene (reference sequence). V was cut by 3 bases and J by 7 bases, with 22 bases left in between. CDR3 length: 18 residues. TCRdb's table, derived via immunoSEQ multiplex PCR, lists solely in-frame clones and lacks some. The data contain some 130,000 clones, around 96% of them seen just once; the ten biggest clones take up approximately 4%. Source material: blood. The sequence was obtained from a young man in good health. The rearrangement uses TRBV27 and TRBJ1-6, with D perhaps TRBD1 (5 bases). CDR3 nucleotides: TGTGCCAGCAGTTTGGGGCAGGAAAGGTTCGGTCTAAATTCACCCCTCCACTTT. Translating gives CASSLGQERFGLNSPLHF.